This entry concerns a single T cell receptor beta chain. Its target is unknown. Clones were sequenced by immunoSEQ multiplex PCR, and TCRdb holds only the in-frame ones, with some missing. Of about 53,000 clones listed, over 75% are singletons. The sample is drawn from a study of OX40 agonist ivuxolimab in advanced cancers. The ends were cut back, 1 base at V and 0 bases at J, with 6 bases in the middle. This CDR3 comprises 14 residues. Germline V lookup: CDR1 MGHRA, CDR2 YSYEKL. Broader study findings: In the 0.1-3.0 mg/kg groups, partial responders showed among the lowest expansion.

Sequenced material: CD4+ or CD8+ T cells sorted from blood, taken in a trial of the OX40 agonist ivuxolimab. The chain carries TRBV4-1 and TRBJ2-5; D gene ambiguous. The sequence came from an adult with an advanced solid tumor such as melanoma, head and neck, liver or kidney cancer. The CDR3 coding sequence is TGCGCCAGCAGCCAAGTGCGAAACCAAGAGACCCAGTACTTC. This gives the protein CASSQVRNQETQYF.